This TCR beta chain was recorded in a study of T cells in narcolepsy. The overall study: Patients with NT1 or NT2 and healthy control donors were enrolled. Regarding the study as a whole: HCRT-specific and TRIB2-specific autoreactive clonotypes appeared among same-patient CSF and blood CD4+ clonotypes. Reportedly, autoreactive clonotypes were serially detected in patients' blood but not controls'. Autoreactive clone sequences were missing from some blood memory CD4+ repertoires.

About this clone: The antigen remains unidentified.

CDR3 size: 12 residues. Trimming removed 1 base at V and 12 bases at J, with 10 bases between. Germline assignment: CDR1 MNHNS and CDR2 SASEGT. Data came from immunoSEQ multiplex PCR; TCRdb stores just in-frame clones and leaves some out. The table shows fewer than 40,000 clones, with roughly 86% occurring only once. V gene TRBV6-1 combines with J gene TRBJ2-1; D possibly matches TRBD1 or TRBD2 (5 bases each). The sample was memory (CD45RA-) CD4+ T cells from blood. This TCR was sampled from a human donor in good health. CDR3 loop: CASSEGHGTQFF. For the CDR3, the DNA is TGTGCCAGCAGTGAAGGCCACGGGACGCAGTTCTTC.